These 9 T cell receptor beta chains came from one sample sequenced in a study of T cells in Graves' hyperthyroidism and ophthalmopathy. RNA transcripts served as the template for amplifying TCR beta CDR3 regions. RT-PCR in the first round (using the HTBI primer set) targeted the TCR CDR3. TCRdb fed the multiplex PCR reads into MiXCR, producing one record per CDR3 protein. The table lists around 280,000 distinct CDR3 sequences, roughly 14% of them singletons. The sequencing sample was made of blood. These receptors came from a woman younger than 45 with Graves' hyperthyroidism that later progressed to Graves' ophthalmopathy.

This rearrangement joins TRBV4-1 to TRBJ2-7, with 10 bases matching TRBD1. The trim removed 2 bases at V and 7 bases at J, leaving 14 bases unmatched. Germline loops: CDR1 MGHRA, CDR2 YSYEKL. The CDR3 has 17 amino acids. This chain's CDR3 is CASSQLWAGTGVREQYF. CDR3 DNA sequence: TGCGCCAGCAGCCAACTCTGGGCCGGGACAGGGGTGAGAGAGCAGTACTTC.

V gene TRBV18 combines with J gene TRBJ2-1; no definite D call. The CDR3 extends over 13 amino acids. CDR1 and CDR2 from the germline V gene are KGHSH and LQKENI. Deletions cut 3 bases from V and 4 bases from J, with 7 bases between. This CDR3 is CASSPYSYNEQFF. The CDR3 nucleotides are TGTGCCAGCTCACCTTACTCTTACAATGAGCAGTTCTTC.

This clonotype was picked up many times. J is TRBJ2-5 and V is TRBV27; 7 nucleotides line up with TRBD2. The germline V gene has CDR1 MNHEY and CDR2 SMNVEV (reference sequence). The CDR3 loop spans 17 amino acids. J lost 4 bases, V lost 4 bases, and 15 bases had no gene match. CDR3 DNA: TGTGCCAGCAGTTCAAGGGACCTAGCCGCGGGAGTAGAGACCCAGTACTTC. This codes for CASSSRDLAAGVETQYF.

Concerning this clonotype: This may come from a read error, since a much larger clone is one base off. The chain employs TRBV12-3 or TRBV12-4 and TRBJ2-1; TRBD2 agrees at 9 bases. The CDR3 runs 15 residues. CDR3 sequence reads: CAISPLAGVNNEQFF. The CDR3 coding sequence is TGTGCCATCAGTCCATTAGCGGGGGTAAACAATGAGCAGTTCTTC.

This clonotype was observed at least ten times. In DNA form, the CDR3 reads TGTGCCAGCAGTTTATTCTTGCATCAGCCCCAGCATTTT. It yields the protein CASSLFLHQPQHF. The V gene is TRBV28, the J gene TRBJ1-5; D unclear. Germline CDR1 is MDHEN and CDR2 is SYDVKM. The CDR3 is 13 residues long. Trimming pared 1 base from V and 5 bases from J, leaving 6 bases between.

This clonotype has a count of ten or more. The chain combines TRBV6-2 or TRBV6-3 with TRBJ2-5, with D tentatively TRBD2 (5 bases). CDR3 size: 14 residues. V dropped 0 bases and J dropped 5 bases, with 10 bases sitting between them. Germline lookup yields CDR1 MNHEY and CDR2 SVGEGT. CDR3 sequence (DNA): TGTGCCAGCAGTTACTCCCCGGGGTGGGAGACCCAGTACTTC. Translation: CASSYSPGWETQYF.

This clonotype turned up a few times. CDR3 sequence (DNA): TGTGCCAGCAGTCTACCGTGGGAGGGCACCGGGGAGCTGTTTTTT. This sequence encodes CASSLPWEGTGELFF. The J gene is TRBJ2-2, the V gene TRBV28; 7 bases map to TRBD2. The CDR3 runs 15 residues. CDR1 and CDR2 from the germline V gene are MDHEN and SYDVKM. The V and J ends lost 5 bases and 4 bases, in that order; junction bases with no gene match: 7.

Of note for this clonotype: A much larger clone differs by one base, so this may be a read error. The chain is built from TRBV20-1 and TRBJ2-7, with D unresolved. With 4 bases removed from V and 0 bases from J, the gap between germline ends came to 13 bases. This CDR3 has 14 amino acids. Germline-derived CDR1 and CDR2 are DFQATT and SNEGSKA (reference sequence). The CDR3 is CSAILHWGSYEQYF. DNA of the CDR3: TGCAGTGCTATTTTACACTGGGGCTCCTACGAGCAGTACTTC.

The J gene is TRBJ1-6, the V gene TRBV12-3 or TRBV12-4; D is possibly TRBD1 (6 bases). V lost 3 bases to trimming and J lost 11 bases, with 14 bases between them. This CDR3 contains 14 residues. CDR3 nucleotides: TGTGCCAGCAGTTTGGACAGTAAAGGAGCACCCCTCCACTTT. Translating gives CASSLDSKGAPLHF.